Sequencing of this T cell receptor (beta chain) was carried out in a study of a mutant IDH1 vaccine in newly diagnosed glioma. Across the study: Vaccines were begun 4-6 weeks after radiotherapy alone, or with temozolomide cycles. Antecedent treatment encompassed radiotherapy, temozolomide, or their combination; the majority received both. Broader study findings: Pseudoprogression looked unconnected to shifts in top peripheral T cell clonotypes.

Using immunoSEQ multiplex PCR, the repertoire was profiled, and TCRdb retains in-frame clones only, with some absent. The data contain about 60,000 clones, roughly 83% of them singletons. Trimming cost V 6 bases and J 3 bases, with 9 bases left between them. The CDR3 is 12 amino acids. Germline V lookup: CDR1 KGHSY, CDR2 FQNENV. Time point in this sample: week 11, during vaccination. The investigators gave 300 ug of mutant IDH1 20-mer peptide in each vaccine dose, together with topical imiquimod. This clone has a handful of counts. Antigen: not known. The V and J genes are TRBV16 and TRBJ2-7; D may be TRBD1 (6 bases). The receptor was isolated from a woman between 45 and 65 years old with glioma. This specimen consisted of PBMCs, obtained from a glioma patient whose treatment included an IDH1 peptide vaccine. The CDR3 nucleotides are TGTGCCAGCAGTCTACAGGGCTACGAGCAGTACTTC. This sequence encodes CASSLQGYEQYF.